Presented here are 5 T cell receptor beta chains from one specimen sequenced in a study of T cells in women clearing cervical HPV infection. Only in-frame clones appear in the TCRdb table, and some are missing; sequencing was by immunoSEQ multiplex PCR. Across about 35,000 clones, the top ten clones capture roughly 1.5% of the sample. The sample was blood buffy coat. Receptors originate from a woman aged 18 to 75 with a cervical HPV16 infection that either progressed to CIN3+ or cleared (not recorded which).

Comments on this clone: Sequencing ends 3 residues short of the CDR3 end; the germline J gene provides the rest. This chain joins TRBV2 and TRBJ2-7; 8 bases map to TRBD1. This CDR3 has 14 residues. Trimming cost V 8 bases and J 5 bases; bases outside gene matches: 11. In germline, CDR1 is SNHLY, CDR2 FYNNEI. The sequenced CDR3 bases are TGTGCCAGCGGACAGCCGGACAGGGTCCACGAG. Residues: CASGQPDRVHE. The entire CDR3 is CASGQPDRVHEQYF.

Of note for this clone: The read halts 3 residues ahead of the CDR3 end, with the missing end drawn from the germline J gene. The V and J genes are TRBV30 and TRBJ2-3; no reliable D call. V was cut by 2 bases and J by 8 bases, with 11 bases left in between. The CDR3 is 12 residues long. In germline, CDR1 is GTSNPN, CDR2 SVGIG (reference sequence). CDR3 loop: CAWSPTTGTQYF. The part of the CDR3 DNA that was read is TGTGCCTGGAGTCCTACCACGGGTACG.

On this clone itself: The CDR3 extends 3 residues past the end of the read, so its final part is completed from the germline J gene. This chain connects TRBV4-1 to TRBJ2-7; TRBD1 might be the D (6 bases). The CDR3 runs to 13 residues. CDR1 MGHRA and CDR2 YSYEKL come from the germline V gene. The germline V and J ends were trimmed by 3 bases and 5 bases, with 11 bases remaining between them. Incomplete CDR3 DNA: TGCGCCAGCAGCCAGTCAGGGGTTCACGAG. Amino acid sequence: CASSQSGVHE. The whole CDR3 protein is CASSQSGVHEQYF.

As for this clone: From the germline J gene comes the end of the CDR3, since the read stops 3 residues before it. The V call is TRBV7-9, the J call TRBJ2-1; D is uncertain. V was shortened by 5 bases and J by 6 bases, with 8 bases between the two germline ends. Germline CDR1 reads SEHNR; CDR2 reads FQNEAQ (reference sequence). The CDR3 runs to 12 residues. CDR3 sequence reads: CASSVQFNEQFF. The sequenced CDR3 bases are TGTGCCAGCAGCGTACAGTTCAATGAG. Complete variable domain (other parts from reference TRBV7-9 and TRBJ2-1): DTGVSQNPRHKITKRGQNVTFRCDPISEHNRLYWYRQTLGQGPEFLTYFQNEAQLEKSRLLSDRFSAERPKGSFSTLEIQRTEQGDSAMYLCASSVQFNEQFFGPGTRLTVL.

As to this clone: The read comes to an end 3 residues before the CDR3 does, leaving the germline J gene to fill in the end. This rearrangement joins TRBV14 to TRBJ1-1; D uncertain. CDR3 size: 14 residues. Germline CDR1 is SGHDN and CDR2 is FVKESK. Trimming took 4 bases from V and 4 from J, leaving 13 bases between them. CDR3 sequence reads: CASSLMEGITEAFF. The CDR3 DNA, read in part, is TGTGCCAGCAGCCTAATGGAGGGTATCACTGAA.